This entry lists 18 T cell receptor beta chains sequenced from one sample in a study of shared clonotypes between healthy human individuals. The naive CD8 fraction comprised CD45RO-negative cells positively selected for CCR7 and excluded terminally differentiated effector memory CD45RA+ cells. Generated by immunoSEQ multiplex PCR, the TCRdb table keeps only in-frame clones and is missing some. The sample has 2 million to 2.5 million clones, roughly 91% seen once. Sequencing was carried out using naive CD8+ T cells from PBMCs. The receptors shown here come from a man between 18 and 35 years old in good health. Some clones in this sample may be carry-over from other donors' samples.

Comment on this clone: Other DNA sequences in the sample encode the same CDR3. The chain uses TRBV27 and TRBJ1-2; 7 nucleotides align to TRBD1. J gave up 5 bases and V 0 bases, and 0 bases lay outside the gene matches. Germline CDR1 reads MNHEY; CDR2 reads SMNVEV (reference sequence). The CDR3 is made up of 13 amino acids. The CDR3 reads CASSLSRGYGYTF. For the CDR3, the DNA is TGTGCCAGCAGTTTATCCAGGGGGTATGGCTACACCTTC.

The sample holds a few counts of this clone. This same CDR3 is encoded by further DNA sequences in the sample. This chain joins TRBV7-9 and TRBJ1-1; no firm D call. Between the trimmed V and J ends, which lost 1 base and 1 base, there was a span of 4 bases. The CDR3 loop spans 13 amino acids. Germline V lookup: CDR1 SEHNR, CDR2 FQNEAQ (reference sequence). Here the CDR3 DNA reads TGTGCCAGCAGCTTAGGGTCGAACACTGAAGCTTTCTTT. It encodes CASSLGSNTEAFF.

V and J are TRBV7-2 and TRBJ2-7; D possibly matches TRBD1 or TRBD2 (5 bases each). There are 13 residues in the CDR3. The germline CDR1 and CDR2 sequences are SGHTA and FQGNSA. V lost 5 bases, J lost 5 bases, and 13 bases lay in between. In DNA form, the CDR3 reads TGTGCCAGCAGCGTCGGTGGGGGTAACGAGCAGTACTTC. Translation gives CASSVGGGNEQYF.

This rearrangement joins TRBV28 to TRBJ2-3; the match to TRBD2 covers 10 bases. The CDR3 runs 17 residues. The germline gives CDR1 MDHEN, CDR2 SYDVKM. V lost 6 bases and J lost 1; bases outside the gene matches: 10. DNA of the CDR3: TGTGCCAGCAGCCCTCGGTCTAGCGGGGGACGCACAGATACGCAGTATTTT. This sequence encodes CASSPRSSGGRTDTQYF.

This clone has only one observation. The chain carries TRBV27 and TRBJ2-7, with D perhaps TRBD1 or TRBD2 (5 bases each). Trimming left V 2 bases short and J 2 bases short, with 16 bases between. The CDR3 loop spans 16 amino acids. Per germline, CDR1 MNHEY and CDR2 SMNVEV (reference sequence). CDR3 residues: CASSLTAGTRTYEQYF. CDR3 bases: TGTGCCAGCAGTTTAACCGCCGGGACCCGAACCTACGAGCAGTACTTC.

To note about this clone: This sample also contains other DNA sequences that code for the same CDR3. This chain uses TRBV5-6 with TRBJ2-2; weak D call: TRBD1 (5 bases). Germline loops: CDR1 SGHDT, CDR2 YYEEEE. This CDR3 is 14 amino acids long. Trimming cost V 2 bases and J 1 base, with 6 bases left between them. CDR3 DNA: TGTGCCAGCAGCTTCGGACAGAACACCGGGGAGCTGTTTTTT. Its protein product is CASSFGQNTGELFF.

This clone appeared a single time. Germline and junction disagree at one end, which may indicate a read error. The chain couples TRBV27 to TRBJ1-1, with TRBD1 matching over 9 bases. The CDR3 is 14 amino acids. CDR1 is MNHEY, CDR2 SMNVEV, per germline (reference sequence). Written as DNA, the CDR3 is TGTGCCAGCAGTTTTCGACAGGGGGGCACTGAAGCCTCCTTT. This codes for CASSFRQGGTEASF.

This rearrangement joins TRBV18 to TRBJ2-3, with TRBD1 matching 9 bases. Germline values: CDR1 KGHSH, CDR2 LQKENI. This CDR3 is 15 amino acids long. J lost 5 bases, V lost 6 bases, and 9 bases had no gene match. CDR3 in amino acids: CASSPRQGVKDTQYF. The CDR3 nucleotides are TGTGCCAGCTCGCCCCGACAGGGGGTTAAAGATACGCAGTATTTT. The full variable domain, with the rest looked up from reference TRBV18 and TRBJ2-3, is NAGVMQNPRHLVRRRGQEARLRCSPMKGHSHVYWYRQLPEEGLKFMVYLQKENIIDESGMPKERFSAEFPKEGPSILRIQQVVRGDSAAYFCASSPRQGVKDTQYFGPGTRLTVL.

The sample holds one count of this clone. V gene TRBV21-1 combines with J gene TRBJ2-7; the table's TRBD2 call for D was not verified on the DNA. TRBV21-1 is termed a pseudogene. The CDR3 consists of 17 residues. The CDR3 loop reads CASSASPSGQGGYEQYF. CDR3 coding DNA: TGTGCCAGCAGCGCATCCCCTAGCGGACAAGGGGGGTACGAGCAGTACTTC.

About this clone itself: The same CDR3 is also encoded by other DNA sequences in this sample. The chain uses TRBV19 and TRBJ2-7, with D possibly being TRBD1 (6 bases). The V gene lost 6 bases and the J gene lost 0 bases, with 9 bases spanning the gap. Germline CDR1 reads LNHDA; CDR2 reads SQIVND (reference sequence). This CDR3 region has 13 residues. The CDR3 sequence is CASRQGASYEQYF. For the CDR3, the DNA is TGTGCCAGTAGACAGGGTGCCTCCTACGAGCAGTACTTC.

This chain uses TRBV7-9 with TRBJ1-3; D perhaps matches TRBD1 (6 bases). This CDR3 has 14 residues. The germline V gene has CDR1 SEHNR and CDR2 FQNEAQ (reference sequence). Trimming removed 6 bases at V and 4 bases at J, with 13 bases between. The CDR3 reads CASSQGDRGNTIYF. In nucleotides, the CDR3 is TGTGCCAGCAGTCAAGGCGACAGGGGAAACACCATATATTTT.

Comment on this clone: The identical CDR3 is also encoded by other nucleotide sequences in the sample. The chain uses TRBV5-4 and TRBJ2-1; 8 bases align to TRBD2. Germline V lookup: CDR1 SGHNT, CDR2 YYREEE (reference sequence). The J segment lost 5 bases and the V segment lost 4 bases, leaving 8 bases of the junction unmatched. The CDR3 runs 15 residues. CDR3 in amino acids: CASSLKRERDNEQFF. DNA for the CDR3: TGTGCCAGCAGCCTTAAGCGGGAGAGGGACAATGAGCAGTTCTTC.

The chain links TRBV11-1 to TRBJ2-3; 8 positions match TRBD2. Trimming removed 3 bases from V and 4 bases from J; junction bases left unmatched: 12. Germline assignment: CDR1 SGHAT and CDR2 FQDESV (reference sequence). This CDR3 region has 17 residues. The CDR3 DNA sequence: TGTGCCAGCAGCTTTTATAGCGGGGAGTTTCATCCAGATACGCAGTATTTT. Its translation is CASSFYSGEFHPDTQYF. Filled out from reference TRBV11-1 and TRBJ2-3, the complete variable domain reads EAEVAQSPRYKITEKSQAVAFWCDPISGHATLYWYRQILGQGPELLVQFQDESVVDDSQLPKDRFSAERLKGVDSTLKIQPAELGDSAMYLCASSFYSGEFHPDTQYFGPGTRLTVL.

The V gene is TRBV27, the J gene TRBJ1-4; D is unresolved. CDR3 length: 15 residues. Germline CDR1 MNHEY, CDR2 SMNVEV (reference sequence). Deletions cut 0 bases from V and 7 bases from J, with 12 bases between. CDR3 in amino acids: CASSLSMGFGEKLFF. Written as DNA, the CDR3 is TGTGCCAGCAGTTTATCGATGGGGTTCGGTGAAAAACTGTTTTTT.

The chain carries TRBV7-8 and TRBJ1-2; TRBD1 is a possible D gene (5 bases). V was cut by 5 bases and J by 11 bases, with 18 bases left in between. In germline, CDR1 is SGHVS, CDR2 FQNEAQ. The CDR3 runs 13 residues. CDR3 nucleotide sequence: TGTGCCAGCAGCCCAGGGCGGACCGAGGGTTACACCTTC. Protein product: CASSPGRTEGYTF.

V is TRBV27 and J is TRBJ2-7, with 7 nucleotides matching TRBD2. This CDR3 comprises 16 residues. Per the germline V gene, CDR1 is MNHEY and CDR2 is SMNVEV (reference sequence). V lost 2 bases and J lost 0; bases outside the gene matches: 7. CDR3 nucleotide sequence: TGTGCCAGCAGTTTAAAGGGGCGGGGGAGCTCCTACGAGCAGTACTTC. Protein: CASSLKGRGSSYEQYF.

The chain links TRBV7-2 to TRBJ2-3; 7 nucleotides agree with TRBD2. The CDR3 consists of 15 residues. J gave up 2 bases and V 7 bases, and 9 bases lay outside the gene matches. Per germline, CDR1 SGHTA and CDR2 FQGNSA. CDR3 coding DNA: TGTGCCAGCAACACGGGGGGAGGATTCACAGATACGCAGTATTTT. It translates to CASNTGGGFTDTQYF.

This clone has a single count. The DNA of the CDR3 is TGTGCCAGCAGCGTAGGGGACAGTTACTATGGCTACACCTTC. Translation gives CASSVGDSYYGYTF. The chain employs TRBV9 and TRBJ1-2; 7 bases are a match to TRBD1. Losses at the gene ends were 0 bases for V and 3 bases for J; bases not matched to a gene: 2. CDR3 length: 14 residues. Germline V gene data show CDR1 as SGDLS and CDR2 as YYNGEE.